Below, 3 T cell receptor beta chains from the same sample are listed, as sequenced in a study of monozygotic twins with inflammatory bowel disease. One entry per CDR3 protein, without DNA, is what TCRdb gives after re-calling the 5' RACE reads. The sample is made up of about 43,000 distinct CDR3 sequences, and the top ten hold 4% to 6.5% of it. Sequencing input: blood. These receptors were obtained from a human donor with ulcerative colitis or Crohn's disease, or a healthy co-twin of an affected twin (not recorded which).

This chain joins TRBV11-2 and TRBJ1-2; TCRdb designates TRBD1, a call that cannot be tested without DNA. Germline V lookup: CDR1 SGHAT, CDR2 FQNNGV. The CDR3 spans 19 residues. The CDR3 here is CASSSGTGPLMPPVYGYTF.

This chain joins TRBV12-3 or TRBV12-4 and TRBJ1-5; TCRdb designates TRBD1, a call that cannot be tested without DNA. This CDR3 spans 14 amino acids. CDR3 residues: CASSRDRDDQPQHF.

The V and J genes are TRBV20-1 and TRBJ1-5. The CDR3 spans 13 residues. Germline CDR1 is DFQATT and CDR2 is SNEGSKA (reference sequence). The CDR3 sequence: CSATDGSNQPQHF.